The clone carrying this T cell receptor beta chain has ten or more counts. The antigen remains undetermined. There are 13 residues in the CDR3. V lost 3 bases and J 6 bases, leaving 12 bases between the germline ends. In germline, CDR1 is SGHRS, CDR2 YFSETQ. Combining a sample-barcoded 5' primer with a J-beta primer mix, a second PCR ran for about 6 to 12 cycles. TCRdb called the 5' RACE reads again in MiXCR, with one record for every CDR3 protein. The sample lists roughly 900,000 distinct CDR3 sequences; around 30% were seen once. This entry comes from a study of blood T cells in healthy people across ages. General observations from the study: Estimated diversity that came from one million T cells was considered an underestimate.

The sequenced sample consisted of blood. The TCR sequence derives from a woman aged 80 or older in good health. The gene calls are TRBV5-1 and TRBJ1-2; no clear D. The CDR3: CASSSQPRDGYTF. CDR3 DNA: TGCGCCAGCAGCTCTCAACCGAGGGATGGCTACACCTTC.